This T cell receptor beta chain is drawn from a study of T cell changes during pregnancy in multiple sclerosis. The CDR3 extends over 15 amino acids. After removal of 0 bases from V and 4 bases from J, the junction contained 3 bases not matched to a gene. In germline, CDR1 is ENHRY, CDR2 SYGVKD. Profiling relied on immunoSEQ multiplex PCR, and the TCRdb table lists in-frame clones only, not all of them. This sample has around 72,000 clones, with about 89% found just once. This sample comprised CD4+ T cells from peripheral blood mononuclear cells, obtained before pregnancy. The chain employs TRBV10-3 and TRBJ2-5; 9 nucleotides line up with TRBD2. This clonotype originated in a female donor with multiple sclerosis, enrolled in a pregnancy study. For the CDR3, the DNA is TGTGCCATCAGTGAGTCGGCGGGAGGGCGAGAGACCCAGTACTTC. It is translated as CAISESAGGRETQYF.